The next 24 T cell receptor beta chains were all read from a single sample in a study of blood T cells in healthy people across ages. Together with a sample-barcoded 5' primer, a J-beta primer mix was included in a second PCR lasting about 7 to 11 cycles. TCRdb passed the 5' RACE reads through MiXCR, listing each CDR3 protein once. The repertoire holds about 1.4 million distinct CDR3 sequences, with 45% to 70% as singletons. Sequencing input: blood. These receptors were collected from a man aged 18 to 35 in good health.

This clonotype was detected only once. The chain recombines TRBV5-5 with TRBJ1-2; TRBD1 aligns across 7 bases. J gave up 6 bases and V 4 bases, and 9 bases lay outside the gene matches. Germline values: CDR1 SGHKS, CDR2 YYEKEE (reference sequence). This CDR3 region has 14 residues. The DNA of the CDR3 is TGTGCCAGCAGCCTCGGACAGGAAACCCATGGCTACACCTTC. The encoded protein is CASSLGQETHGYTF.

The rearrangement links TRBV20-1 to TRBJ2-5, with 10 bases aligning to TRBD2. Germline V gives CDR1 DFQATT, CDR2 SNEGSKA (reference sequence). Losses at the gene ends were 5 bases for V and 4 bases for J; bases not matched to a gene: 7. This CDR3 is 14 amino acids long. The CDR3 loop reads CSAGLIAGGETQYF. The CDR3 region has the DNA TGCAGTGCTGGACTAATAGCGGGAGGAGAGACCCAGTACTTC.

With regard to this clonotype: The junction and the germline gene differ at one end; a read error may be behind it. The chain couples TRBV7-7 to TRBJ2-3; 9 bases align to TRBD1. This CDR3 region has 16 residues. Germline assignment: CDR1 SSHAT and CDR2 FNYEAQ (reference sequence). The CDR3 is CASSPGTGTRTDTQYF. The CDR3 DNA is TGTGCTAGCAGCCCAGGGACAGGGACGCGCACAGATACGCAGTATTTT.

This chain joins TRBV4-3 and TRBJ2-4; maybe TRBD1 (6 bases). The closer fit of TRBJ2-5 to the DNA end suggests the J call may be wrong. Germline V CDR1 and CDR2: LGHNA, YSLEER. The CDR3 covers 15 residues. The CDR3 DNA reads as TGCGCCAGCAGCCAAGATCTCCACAGGGTGGAGACCCAGTACTTC. This codes for CASSQDLHRVETQYF.

J is TRBJ2-6 and V is TRBV15; TRBD1 agrees at 8 bases. This CDR3 comprises 19 residues. The germline CDR1 and CDR2 sequences are LNHNV and YYDKDF (reference sequence). Losses at the gene ends were 3 bases for V and 0 bases for J; bases not matched to a gene: 10. CDR3 sequence reads: CATSSPRTGSPSGANVLTF. In DNA, the CDR3 is TGTGCCACCAGCAGCCCAAGGACAGGGAGCCCCTCTGGGGCCAACGTCCTGACTTTC.

V usage is TRBV21-1 and J usage is TRBJ2-1; no DNA check was done on the table's D call, TRBD1. TRBV21-1 is given as a pseudogene. CDR3 length: 16 amino acids. CDR3: CASSKGRDVSYNEQFF. The CDR3 nucleotides are TGTGCCAGCAGCAAGGGGCGGGACGTCTCCTACAATGAGCAGTTCTTC.

The chain links TRBV10-1 to TRBJ2-2; 8 nucleotides align to TRBD2. V shed 4 bases, J shed 2 bases, and the junction held 6 bases outside the gene matches. Looked up from germline, CDR1 is WNHNN and CDR2 is SYGVQD (reference sequence). The CDR3 is made up of 16 amino acids. CDR3 loop: CASSASSGRNTGELFF. CDR3 nucleotides: TGCGCCAGCAGTGCCTCCAGCGGGAGAAACACCGGGGAGCTGTTTTTT.

The chain links TRBV11-3 to TRBJ2-2; D is uncertain. V lost 2 bases, J lost 10 bases, and 14 bases lay in between. This CDR3 is built from 14 residues. CDR1 SGHNT and CDR2 YENEEA come from the germline V gene. The CDR3 sequence is CASSLKGPPTELFF. As DNA, the CDR3 is TGTGCCAGCAGCTTAAAGGGCCCCCCCACGGAGCTGTTTTTT.

This CDR3 reads CASSLNGLATEAFF. The CDR3 nucleotides are TGTGCCAGCAGTTTAAACGGGCTAGCCACTGAAGCTTTCTTT. The J gene is TRBJ1-1, the V gene TRBV28; no clear D. Trimming removed 2 bases at V and 4 bases at J, with 11 bases between. The germline CDR1 and CDR2 sequences are MDHEN and SYDVKM. This CDR3 spans 14 amino acids.

V gene TRBV6-5 combines with J gene TRBJ2-7, with TRBD1 matching over 9 bases. V gave up 5 bases and J gave up 6 bases; unmatched junction bases: 11. The CDR3 has 15 residues. Germline V gene data show CDR1 as MNHEY and CDR2 as SVGAGI. DNA of the CDR3: TGTGCCAGCAGTCATGATGGGACAGGGATGTCCGAGCAGTACTTC. It encodes CASSHDGTGMSEQYF.

The chain employs TRBV4-1 and TRBJ1-4; no definite D call. Per germline, CDR1 MGHRA and CDR2 YSYEKL. This CDR3 comprises 15 residues. Trimming removed 0 bases at V and 6 bases at J, with 11 bases between. The chain's CDR3 is CASSQDPSWDEKLFF. DNA for the CDR3: TGCGCCAGCAGCCAAGACCCATCTTGGGATGAAAAACTGTTTTTT.

The chain combines TRBV5-1 with TRBJ2-7; TRBD1 is a possible D gene (6 bases). The V end lost 2 bases, the J end lost 3 bases, and 12 bases lay between the germline ends. CDR3 length: 14 amino acids. The V gene's germline CDR1 is SGHRS and CDR2 YFSETQ. CDR3 in DNA: TGCGCCAGCAGCTTTACTAGGGGGAACTACGAGCAGTACTTC. Its protein is CASSFTRGNYEQYF.

Notes on this clonotype: The junction does not match germline at one end; this may be a read error. The CDR3, as DNA: TGTGCCAGTAGTTTGATGAACACTGATGCTTTCTTT. It encodes CASSLMNTDAFF. The V call is TRBV19, the J call TRBJ1-1; no firm D call. Germline V lookup: CDR1 LNHDA, CDR2 SQIVND (reference sequence). The CDR3 totals 12 residues.

This clonotype has a handful of counts. This chain connects TRBV11-2 to TRBJ2-1; the D gene is possibly TRBD1 (5 bases). This CDR3 contains 17 residues. Per the germline V gene, CDR1 is SGHAT and CDR2 is FQNNGV. Deletions cut 5 bases from V and 0 bases from J, with 17 bases between. The CDR3 DNA follows: TGTGCCAGCAGCATCTCCAGGGCTAGGAGCTCCTACAATGAGCAGTTCTTC. Protein product: CASSISRARSSYNEQFF. The whole variable domain, remainder taken from reference TRBV11-2 and TRBJ2-1, is EAGVAQSPRYKIIEKRQSVAFWCNPISGHATLYWYQQILGQGPKLLIQFQNNGVVDDSQLPKDRFSAERLKGVDSTLKIQPAKLEDSAVYLCASSISRARSSYNEQFFGPGTRLTVL.

This clonotype was detected only a few times. This sequence joins TRBV18 and TRBJ2-5; TRBD1 aligns across 7 bases. The assigned J gene may be wrong: the sequence end matches TRBJ2-7 better. The CDR3 spans 14 residues. Germline CDR1 KGHSH, CDR2 LQKENI. The CDR3 reads CASSLKGQNYEQYF. The CDR3 nucleotides read TGTGCCAGCTCACTGAAGGGACAGAATTACGAGCAGTACTTC.

The chain links TRBV20-1 to TRBJ1-2; D is undetermined. The CDR3 runs 11 residues. Germline V gene data show CDR1 as DFQATT and CDR2 as SNEGSKA (reference sequence). V shed 4 bases and J shed 7 bases, with 10 bases lying between them. CDR3 nucleotide sequence: TGCAGTGCTACCGGGTTGAGTGGCTACACCTTC. Protein: CSATGLSGYTF.

The gene calls are TRBV12-5 and TRBJ2-4; tentative D call: TRBD2 (6 bases). The J call may be in error: the DNA end matches TRBJ2-7 better. The V gene's germline CDR1 is LGHNT and CDR2 FRNRAP. The CDR3 has 13 amino acids. For the CDR3, the DNA is TGTGCTAGTGGGGCCCTGGGGGGTTACGAGCAGTACTTC. This codes for CASGALGGYEQYF.

The chain couples TRBV20-1 to TRBJ1-4; no reliable D call. The V gene's germline CDR1 is DFQATT and CDR2 SNEGSKA (reference sequence). CDR3 length: 15 amino acids. The V gene lost 4 bases and the J gene lost 2 bases, with 14 bases spanning the gap. The CDR3 protein is CSATVAMGTNEKLFF. The CDR3, as DNA: TGCAGTGCTACAGTCGCTATGGGCACTAATGAAAAACTGTTTTTT.

V usage is TRBV6-2 or TRBV6-3 and J usage is TRBJ2-3; 8 bases are shared with TRBD2. The V gene's germline CDR1 is MNHEY and CDR2 SVGEGT. The CDR3 runs to 17 residues. The V gene end was trimmed by 6 bases and the J gene end by 2 bases; junction bases not matched to a gene: 13. The CDR3 nucleotides read TGTGCCAGCAGGCCCTCGACTAGCGCTGTCGTCACAGATACGCAGTATTTT. Translation: CASRPSTSAVVTDTQYF.

The CDR3: CASSSVSGPGTDTQYF. In DNA form, the CDR3 reads TGCGCCAGCAGCTCGGTTAGCGGCCCTGGCACAGATACGCAGTATTTT. The chain couples TRBV5-1 to TRBJ2-3, with a tentative D call TRBD2 (6 bases). The germline V and J ends were trimmed by 3 bases and 1 base, with 15 bases remaining between them. The CDR3 is 16 residues long. Germline lookup yields CDR1 SGHRS and CDR2 YFSETQ.

V is TRBV3-1 and J is TRBJ2-4, with D maybe TRBD1 (5 bases). The J call may be wrong; the DNA end is better matched by TRBJ2-7. Germline loops: CDR1 LGHDT, CDR2 YNNKEL (reference sequence). CDR3 length: 14 residues. CDR3 in amino acids: CASSQDAGIYEQYF. CDR3 in DNA: TGTGCCAGCAGCCAAGATGCAGGGATCTACGAGCAGTACTTC.

DNA for the CDR3: TGTGCCAGCGGCGTAGGACAGGGGGCGTCCGAGCAGTACTTC. It specifies CASGVGQGASEQYF. This chain links TRBV12-3 or TRBV12-4 with TRBJ2-5; 11 nucleotides match TRBD1. Near its end, the DNA agrees better with TRBJ2-7, so the J call may be wrong. This CDR3 has 14 amino acids.

The genes are TRBV5-1 and TRBJ2-3, with no clear D. The germline V and J ends were trimmed by 2 bases and 1 base, with 11 bases remaining between them. This CDR3 spans 15 amino acids. The V gene's germline CDR1 is SGHRS and CDR2 YFSETQ. CDR3 nucleotides: TGCGCCAGCAGCTTCGGCGAGCCAGGCACAGATACGCAGTATTTT. It specifies CASSFGEPGTDTQYF.

The chain carries TRBV28 and TRBJ2-1; D gene ambiguous. The CDR3 spans 14 residues. Trimming shortened V by 8 bases and J by 9 bases, and 20 bases separated the two germline ends. Looked up from germline, CDR1 is MDHEN and CDR2 is SYDVKM. Written as DNA, the CDR3 is TGTGCCAGCGGCGGACGCCCGACGACCCTTGAGCAGTTCTTC. Protein sequence: CASGGRPTTLEQFF.